This is a list of T cell receptor beta chains from one sample in a study of cytomegalovirus exposure and HLA in healthy donors. Here immunoSEQ multiplex PCR was the method, and the copy in TCRdb shows in-frame clones only, minus some. The table shows some 150,000 clones, with 60% to 85% occurring only once. The sequencing sample was made of PBMCs. These receptors came from a woman aged 40-49 years in good health and CMV-seronegative. Both conserved end residues are part of each CDR3. A D gene is named only where the DNA matches it firmly. Expanded clones get a size class; other rows say once, few or many, or leave the size out.

size,V,J,D,DNA,CDR3
NA,TRBV4-1,TRBJ1-5,NA,TGCGCCAGCAGCCAAGATCAGGGTGCAGGGAGGAGCCAGCATTTT,CASSQDQGAGRSQHF
few,TRBV6-5,TRBJ1-2,TRBD1,TGTGCCAGCAGTTACCTGGGGACAGGGCTTAACTATGGCTACACCTTC,CASSYLGTGLNYGYTF
NA,TRBV18,TRBJ1-1,NA,TGTGCCAGCTCACCAGGGGGCGCTTACACTGAAGCTTTCTTT,CASSPGGAYTEAFF
NA,TRBV2,TRBJ2-5,NA,TGTGCCAGCAGTGAAATCCTACAGGAAGAGACCCAGTACTTC,CASSEILQEETQYF
NA,TRBV30,TRBJ2-5,NA,TGTGCCTGGAATAAGCAGGGGAGAGAGACCCAGTACTTC,CAWNKQGRETQYF
NA,TRBV29-1,TRBJ2-1,TRBD1,TGCAGCGTTGAAGGATTACAGGGGAACCCCTACAATGAGCAGTTCTTC,CSVEGLQGNPYNEQFF
NA,TRBV6-1,TRBJ2-1,NA,TGTGCCTGTGGGAGGACCGCTTCCGCAAGTGAGCAGTTCTTC,CACGRTASASEQFF
NA,TRBV6-1,TRBJ2-2,NA,TGTGCCAGCAGCCTGGACAGCGACACCGGGGAGCTGTTTTTT,CASSLDSDTGELFF
NA,TRBV7-9,TRBJ1-1,NA,TGTGCCAGCAGCTTAGCTGGGGCGCGTATGATCACTGAAGCTTTCTTT,CASSLAGARMITEAFF
NA,TRBV29-1,TRBJ1-1,TRBD1,TGCAGCGTTGGGGGTACCGGGACAGTGAACACTGAAGCTTTCTTT,CSVGGTGTVNTEAFF
NA,TRBV27,TRBJ2-7,TRBD1,TGTGCCAGCAGTTTAACTGCCGGGACAGGGGGCTACGAGCAGTACTTC,CASSLTAGTGGYEQYF
NA,TRBV5-1,TRBJ1-3,NA,TGCGCCAGCCGCCCCCCAGCGGGAAACACCATATATTTT,CASRPPAGNTIYF
few,TRBV7-9,TRBJ2-7,TRBD1,TGTGCCAGCAGCCACCGGACAGGGTCCTACGAGCAGTACTTC,CASSHRTGSYEQYF
NA,TRBV25-1,TRBJ2-3,TRBD2,TGTGCCAGCAGGCTAGCGGGGTCAGATACGCAGTATTTT,CASRLAGSDTQYF
NA,TRBV5-1,TRBJ2-7,NA,TGCGCCAGCAGCCGCGAGACAGGAGGACTCTACGAGCAGTACTTC,CASSRETGGLYEQYF
NA,TRBV6-5,TRBJ1-1,TRBD1,TGTGCCAGCAGCCGCAAGATACAGGGGAAAGCTTTCTTT,CASSRKIQGKAFF
few,TRBV5-1,TRBJ2-7,TRBD1,TGCGCCAGCAGCGTCGGACAGGTTCTCCCCGAGCAGTACTTC,CASSVGQVLPEQYF
NA,TRBV7-8,TRBJ2-7,TRBD1,TGTGCCAGCAGCTCCCGGGACAGGTCTCTCTACGAGCAGTACTTC,CASSSRDRSLYEQYF
NA,TRBV18,TRBJ1-2,NA,TGTGCCAGCTCACTGGGGGAGGCTTATGGCTACACCTTC,CASSLGEAYGYTF
NA,TRBV6-5,TRBJ2-3,NA,TGTGCCAGCAGTCTTCCTAGCACAGATACGCAGTATTTT,CASSLPSTDTQYF
NA,TRBV9,TRBJ2-2,NA,TGTGCCAGCAGCGTAGTCCCCCCCTCAGGGAAGACTCCGAACACCGGGGAGCTGTTTTTT,CASSVVPPSGKTPNTGELFF
NA,TRBV29-1,TRBJ1-2,TRBD1,TGCAGCGCCGAAAGTAACAGGGGAGATGGCTACACCTTC,CSAESNRGDGYTF
few,TRBV4-1,TRBJ1-4,TRBD1,TGCGCCAGCAGCCTTGACAGGGAAGAGAATGAAAAACTGTTTTTT,CASSLDREENEKLFF
NA,TRBV29-1,TRBJ2-5,TRBD2,TGCAGCGTTGAAGATTCCGGACTAGCTGAAGAGACCCAGTACTTC,CSVEDSGLAEETQYF
NA,TRBV4-1,TRBJ1-2,NA,TGCGCCAGCAGCCAAGGCAACAGAGAGAACTATGGCTACACCTTC,CASSQGNRENYGYTF
NA,TRBV14,TRBJ1-2,TRBD1,TGTGCCAGCAGCCAAGTAACAGGGGGCTACTATGGCTACACCTTC,CASSQVTGGYYGYTF
NA,TRBV7-8,TRBJ2-1,NA,TGTGCCAGCAGCTCGGGGACATATCAGTTCTTC,CASSSGTYQFF
few,TRBV19,TRBJ2-7,NA,TGTGCCAGTAGTATGTTCTCCGGGACAAATTCCTACGAGCAGTACTTC,CASSMFSGTNSYEQYF
NA,TRBV19,TRBJ2-1,TRBD2,TGTGCCAGTAGTCCGCTGGGTAGCGGGGGGCGGGGGGGTGAGCAGTTCTTC,CASSPLGSGGRGGEQFF
NA,TRBV11-2,TRBJ1-2,NA,TGTGCCAGCAGCCCCCGGACACAAACTAACTATGGCTACACCTTC,CASSPRTQTNYGYTF
NA,TRBV6-5,TRBJ2-1,TRBD1,TGTGCCAGCAGTTACCCTCCGGGACAGACGGGCAATGAGCAGTTCTTC,CASSYPPGQTGNEQFF
NA,TRBV4-1,TRBJ2-3,NA,TGCGCCAGCAGCCAAGATCGCGGAACCACAGATACGCAGTATTTT,CASSQDRGTTDTQYF
NA,TRBV5-6,TRBJ2-5,NA,TGTGCCAGCAGCTTAGGTGTCACCCAGGCAGAGACCCAGTACTTC,CASSLGVTQAETQYF
few,TRBV5-4,TRBJ2-5,TRBD1,TGTGCCAGCAGCCTAGGACAGGGGGCGCGGGTCGAGACCCAGTACTTC,CASSLGQGARVETQYF
once,TRBV6-6,TRBJ1-3,NA,TGTGCCAGCAGTTACGGGACACCCGATTCTGGAAACACCATATATTTT,CASSYGTPDSGNTIYF
NA,TRBV28,TRBJ1-1,NA,TGTGCCAGCAGTTTTGGAGGGACGGTGTCCATGAACACTGAAGCTTTCTTT,CASSFGGTVSMNTEAFF
NA,TRBV4-1,TRBJ1-4,TRBD1,TGCGCCAGCCAGAACCGGGACAGGGGACTGAATGAAAAACTGTTTTTT,CASQNRDRGLNEKLFF
NA,TRBV7-9,TRBJ2-7,NA,TGTGCCAGCAGCTCCTTTCTAATCTCGGCGGGGGCGGGGGAGCAGTACTTC,CASSSFLISAGAGEQYF
few,TRBV30,TRBJ1-2,TRBD1,TGTGCCTATGACAGGGGCCCTTATGGCTACACCTTC,CAYDRGPYGYTF
few,TRBV15,TRBJ2-7,TRBD2,TGTGCCACCGGGAGGGGAGGGTATAAGCAGTACTTC,CATGRGGYKQYF
few,TRBV5-1,TRBJ1-1,NA,TGCGCCAGCAGTTCCCAAGCGAACACTGAAGCTTTCTTT,CASSSQANTEAFF
NA,TRBV19,TRBJ2-1,TRBD2,TGTGCCAGTAGTTCCTTAGCGGGGGGCGACAATGAGCAGTTCTTC,CASSSLAGGDNEQFF
NA,TRBV9,TRBJ1-3,NA,TGTGCCAGCAGCGTAGAAGTGGAGCCTTCTGGAAACACCATATATTTT,CASSVEVEPSGNTIYF
NA,TRBV2,TRBJ1-1,NA,TGTGCCAGCAAGGTCGGACCGGGGGAGGGCACTGAAGCTTTCTTT,CASKVGPGEGTEAFF
NA,TRBV2,TRBJ2-7,TRBD2,TGTGCCAGCAGCTTTAGCGGGGGGTACTCCTACGAGCAGTACTTC,CASSFSGGYSYEQYF
NA,TRBV29-1,TRBJ2-5,NA,TGCAGCGTTGTGCGGCCTCCGGTGGAGACCCAGTACTTC,CSVVRPPVETQYF
NA,TRBV2,TRBJ1-2,NA,TGTGCCAGCTATGGGGCTGGCTATGGCTACACCTTC,CASYGAGYGYTF
NA,TRBV30,TRBJ1-2,TRBD1,TGTGCCTGGGACAGGGGTAACGATGGCTACACCTTC,CAWDRGNDGYTF
NA,TRBV7-3,TRBJ2-2,TRBD1,TGTGCCAGCAAGAGGGACAGCCTCAACACCGGGGAGCTGTTTTTT,CASKRDSLNTGELFF
NA,TRBV4-3,TRBJ2-5,TRBD1,TGCGCCAGCAGCCAACGGGAGGACAGGGGAGAGACCCAGTACTTC,CASSQREDRGETQYF
NA,TRBV28,TRBJ1-1,TRBD1,TGTGCCAGCAGTACAGGGGCAGTAGGAACTGAAGCTTTCTTT,CASSTGAVGTEAFF
NA,TRBV6-6,TRBJ1-3,NA,TGTGCCAGCAGTTCCCAGGGGTTCCACTCTGGAAACACCATATATTTT,CASSSQGFHSGNTIYF
NA,TRBV7-9,TRBJ2-1,TRBD2,TGTTCCAGCAGCCCTAGCGGCCTAGCGGGCTCCTACAATGAGCAGTTCTTC,CSSSPSGLAGSYNEQFF
NA,TRBV5-4,TRBJ1-4,TRBD1,TGTGCCAGCAGCTTGGGGGGGACAGCCTATGAAAAACTGTTTTTT,CASSLGGTAYEKLFF
NA,TRBV18,TRBJ1-6,TRBD1,TGTGCCAGCTCCTCGGGGACAGGACGTAATTCACCCCTCCACTTT,CASSSGTGRNSPLHF
NA,TRBV29-1,TRBJ1-1,TRBD1,TGCAGCGTTGCCCCGGGACAGGGGGTTACTGAAGCTTTCTTT,CSVAPGQGVTEAFF
once,TRBV9,TRBJ1-1,NA,TGTGCCAGCAGCGTAGATCAGGCTTGGAACACTGAAGCTTTCTTT,CASSVDQAWNTEAFF